What follows are 4 T cell receptor beta chains derived from one specimen sequenced in a study of T-cell memory formation after mild COVID-19. TCRdb passed the 5' RACE reads through MiXCR, listing each CDR3 protein once. The table has 190,000 or so distinct CDR3 sequences, about 10% seen once. The sample consisted of PBMCs or a T cell subset sorted from them (not recorded which). All receptors derive from a young man who had mild COVID-19 (a few samples of this study predate the infection). Cell type and time point are not known.

The chain joins TRBV6-2 or TRBV6-3 to TRBJ2-7, with TRBD1 as a possible D gene (6 bases). The CDR3 totals 15 residues. The germline V gene encodes CDR1 MNHEY and CDR2 SVGEGT. Trimming cost V 6 bases and J 4 bases, with 19 bases left between them. CDR3 amino acids: CASRGHGALGYEQYF. For the CDR3, the DNA is TGTGCCAGCAGGGGACACGGCGCGCTCGGGTACGAGCAGTACTTC.

This clonotype was recorded at least ten times. The rearrangement uses TRBV7-2 and TRBJ2-3; no definite D call. The germline gives CDR1 SGHTA, CDR2 FQGNSA. Deletions cut 4 bases from V and 1 base from J, with 9 bases between. This CDR3 has 14 amino acids. The CDR3 spells CASSYGYGTDTQYF. DNA for the CDR3: TGTGCCAGCAGCTATGGCTACGGCACAGATACGCAGTATTTT.

The chain has TRBV3-1 and TRBJ2-1; 9 nucleotides agree with TRBD2. CDR1 and CDR2 (germline): LGHDT, YNNKEL (reference sequence). This CDR3 is 14 amino acids long. Trimming removed 6 bases from V and 5 bases from J; junction bases left unmatched: 5. The CDR3 DNA reads TGTGCCAGCAGTACACTAGCGGGTCACAATGAGCAGTTCTTC. The encoded protein is CASSTLAGHNEQFF.

The chain carries TRBV11-2 and TRBJ2-1, with D uncertain. V lost 5 bases and J 13 bases, leaving 12 bases between the germline ends. Germline assignment: CDR1 SGHAT and CDR2 FQNNGV. The CDR3 extends over 11 amino acids. CDR3 sequence reads: CASSQHPTQFF. CDR3 DNA: TGTGCCAGCAGCCAGCACCCAACCCAGTTCTTC.